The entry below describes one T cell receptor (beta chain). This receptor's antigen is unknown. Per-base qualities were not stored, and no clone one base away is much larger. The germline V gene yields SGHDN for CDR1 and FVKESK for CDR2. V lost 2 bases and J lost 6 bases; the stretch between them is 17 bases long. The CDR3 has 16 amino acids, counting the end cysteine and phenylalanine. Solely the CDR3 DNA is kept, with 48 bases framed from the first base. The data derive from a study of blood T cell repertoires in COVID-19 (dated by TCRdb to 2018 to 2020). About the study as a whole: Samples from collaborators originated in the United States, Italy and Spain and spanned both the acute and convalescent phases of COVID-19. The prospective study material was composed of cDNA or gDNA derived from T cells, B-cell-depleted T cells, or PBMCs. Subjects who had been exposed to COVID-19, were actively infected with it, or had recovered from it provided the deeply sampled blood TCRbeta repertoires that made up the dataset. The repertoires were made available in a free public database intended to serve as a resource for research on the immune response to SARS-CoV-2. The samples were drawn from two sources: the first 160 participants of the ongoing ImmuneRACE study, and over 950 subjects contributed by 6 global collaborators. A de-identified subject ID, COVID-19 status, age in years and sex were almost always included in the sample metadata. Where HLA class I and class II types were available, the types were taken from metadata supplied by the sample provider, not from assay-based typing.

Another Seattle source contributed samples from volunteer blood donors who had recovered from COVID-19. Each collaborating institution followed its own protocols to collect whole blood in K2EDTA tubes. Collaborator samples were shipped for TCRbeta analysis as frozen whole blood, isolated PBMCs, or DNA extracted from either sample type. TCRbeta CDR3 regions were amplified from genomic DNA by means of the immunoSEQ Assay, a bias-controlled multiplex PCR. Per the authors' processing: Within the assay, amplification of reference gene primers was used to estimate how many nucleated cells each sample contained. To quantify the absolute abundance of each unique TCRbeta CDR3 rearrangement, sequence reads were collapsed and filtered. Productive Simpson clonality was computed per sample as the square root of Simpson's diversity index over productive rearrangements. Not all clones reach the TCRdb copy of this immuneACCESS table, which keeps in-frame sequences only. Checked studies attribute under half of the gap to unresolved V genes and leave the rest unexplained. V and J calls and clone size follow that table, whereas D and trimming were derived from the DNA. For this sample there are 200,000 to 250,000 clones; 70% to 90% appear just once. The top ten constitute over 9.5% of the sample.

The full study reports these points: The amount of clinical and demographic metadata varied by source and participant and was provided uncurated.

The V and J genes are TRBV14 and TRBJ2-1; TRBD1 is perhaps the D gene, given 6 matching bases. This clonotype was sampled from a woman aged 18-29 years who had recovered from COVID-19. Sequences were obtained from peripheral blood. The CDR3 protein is CASSQLTGTWGNEQFF. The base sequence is TGTGCCAGCAGCCAACTGACCGGGACATGGGGCAATGAGCAGTTCTTC.